A selection of T cell receptor beta chains follows, all from one sample in a study of T cells in Graves' hyperthyroidism and ophthalmopathy. From the multiplex PCR reads, TCRdb called clonotypes with MiXCR, one entry per CDR3 protein. Found here are about 580,000 distinct CDR3 sequences, around 42% of them singletons; the top ten hold about 8.3%. Source material: peripheral blood or thyroid tissue (not recorded which). These receptors were obtained from a woman aged 18-29 years with Graves' hyperthyroidism. CDR3s include the opening cysteine and the closing phenylalanine or tryptophan. D genes are given only for firm matches. Part of the rows lack a size; the others show once, few, many or a class for expanded clones.

D gene	J gene	V gene	CDR3 length	clone size	CDR3 protein	CDR3 DNA
TRBD2	TRBJ2-2	TRBV2	16	.	CASQVGGRAASGELFF	TGTGCCAGCCAAGTGGGCGGGAGGGCCGCCTCCGGGGAGCTGTTTTTT
.	TRBJ1-1	TRBV4-2	15	many	CASSQDYTMNTEAFF	TGTGCCAGCAGCCAAGATTACACGATGAACACTGAAGCTTTCTTT
TRBD1	TRBJ2-7	TRBV24-1	16	many	CATSDSWDSKPYEQYF	TGTGCCACCAGTGATTCTTGGGACAGTAAGCCCTACGAGCAGTACTTC
.	TRBJ2-5	TRBV7-2	17	.	CASSLDQGNAYQETQYF	TGTGCCAGCAGCTTAGACCAGGGGAATGCGTACCAAGAGACCCAGTACTTC
.	TRBJ1-3	TRBV29-1	12	.	CSLELSGNTIYF	TGCAGCTTGGAACTCTCTGGAAACACCATATATTTT
.	TRBJ1-4	TRBV2	17	once	CASSGEGLAGVNEKLFF	TGTGCCAGCAGCGGAGAGGGACTAGCGGGAGTCAATGAAAAACTGTTTTTT
.	TRBJ1-2	TRBV24-1	15	.	CATSERDTSNYGYTF	TGTGCCACCAGTGAAAGAGATACTTCGAACTATGGCTACACCTTC
.	TRBJ1-1	TRBV29-1	12	.	CSLTAMNTEAFF	TGCAGCTTGACAGCCATGAACACTGAAGCTTTCTTT
TRBD1	TRBJ2-7	TRBV6-5	16	many	CASSYSGQGSSYEQYF	TGTGCCAGCAGTTACTCTGGACAGGGGAGCTCCTACGAGCAGTACTTC
.	TRBJ2-2	TRBV25-1	12	.	CASLDGAGELFF	TGTGCCTCACTGGACGGCGCCGGGGAGCTGTTTTTT
.	TRBJ2-7	TRBV30	12	.	CAWGQFNYEQYF	TGTGCCTGGGGACAGTTTAACTACGAGCAGTACTTC
.	TRBJ2-7	TRBV13	15	many	CASSLRREITYEQYF	TGTGCCAGCAGCTTAAGACGGGAGATTACCTACGAGCAGTACTTC
.	TRBJ2-2	TRBV12-3/TRBV12-4	17	many	CASTQHRGSVYTGELFF	TGTGCCAGCACTCAACATAGGGGAAGTGTGTACACCGGGGAGCTGTTTTTT
TRBD1	TRBJ2-7	TRBV9	17	.	CASSVSGQGPLSYEQYF	TGTGCCAGCAGCGTATCGGGACAGGGCCCCCTGTCCTACGAGCAGTACTTC